This T cell receptor (beta chain) was profiled in a study of vaccination effects on CD4 cells after COVID-19. With the ViraFEST assay, the study expanded antigen-specific CD4+ T cells using viral peptide pools, then sequenced them. Culturing for roughly 9 days preceded CD4+ T cell isolation. Everyone in the study got two shots of either the BNT162b2 or mRNA-1273 vaccine. V lost 1 base to trimming and J lost 7 bases, with 15 bases between them. There are 15 residues in the CDR3. Germline V CDR1 and CDR2: SGHAT, FQNNGV. About this clone itself: No antigen is known for it.

Assay used: immunoSEQ multiplex PCR; TCRdb lists only in-frame clones, some missing. The sample records 20,000 to 30,000 clones, roughly three quarters being singletons. J is TRBJ2-3 and V is TRBV11-2, with D possibly being TRBD2 (6 bases). This TCR was recovered from a human donor who received a COVID-19 vaccine. Sequencing used CD4+ T cells from PBMCs cultured with SARS-CoV-2 spike peptides, obtained after COVID-19 vaccination. In nucleotides, the CDR3 is TGTGCCAGCAGCTTAGTGCGGGATTCCGGGAATACGCAGTATTTT. This encodes CASSLVRDSGNTQYF. The full variable domain, its missing parts supplied by reference TRBV11-2 and TRBJ2-3, is EAGVAQSPRYKIIEKRQSVAFWCNPISGHATLYWYQQILGQGPKLLIQFQNNGVVDDSQLPKDRFSAERLKGVDSTLKIQPAKLEDSAVYLCASSLVRDSGNTQYFGPGTRLTVL.